Following are 27 T cell receptor beta chains from one sample sequenced in a study of blood T cells in healthy people across ages. Next came a second PCR, run for about 6 to 12 cycles, which used a sample-barcoded 5' primer along with a J-beta primer mix. TCRdb re-derived calls from the 5' RACE reads in MiXCR, one entry per CDR3 protein. The repertoire has roughly 1,500,000 distinct CDR3 sequences, roughly 40% of them found once; the top ten carry roughly 7.9%. Sequencing was carried out using blood. The receptors stem from a woman aged 18-29 years in good health.

The chain links TRBV15 to TRBJ1-2; 11 bases are a match to TRBD1. The V segment lost 1 base and the J segment 0 bases; nucleotides outside the gene matches: 4. The CDR3 is 17 amino acids. Germline assignment: CDR1 LNHNV and CDR2 YYDKDF (reference sequence). The CDR3 DNA reads TGTGCCACCAGCAGAGTGCCGGGACAGGGGGCTAACTATGGCTACACCTTC. This gives the protein CATSRVPGQGANYGYTF.

The table lists this clonotype with a few counts. This chain uses TRBV7-9 with TRBJ2-3; TRBD2 is a possible D gene (6 bases). CDR1 and CDR2 (germline): SEHNR, FQNEAQ (reference sequence). This CDR3 spans 16 amino acids. V lost 3 bases, J lost 0 bases, and 13 bases lay in between. The CDR3 spells CASSLPASVSTDTQYF. For the CDR3, the DNA is TGTGCCAGCAGCTTGCCGGCTAGCGTAAGCACAGATACGCAGTATTTT.

This clonotype was counted only a few times. J is TRBJ2-1 and V is TRBV3-1; 14 nucleotides align to TRBD2. V dropped 6 bases and J dropped 6; count of bases not matched to a gene: 4. This CDR3 region has 15 residues. CDR1 and CDR2 (germline): LGHDT, YNNKEL (reference sequence). The CDR3 loop reads CASRRTSGGSNEQFF. CDR3 nucleotides: TGTGCCAGCAGGCGGACTAGCGGGGGGAGCAATGAGCAGTTCTTC.

V and J are TRBV9 and TRBJ2-2; no clear D gene. V gave up 3 bases and J gave up 1 base, with 4 bases separating them. CDR3 length: 13 amino acids. Germline V gives CDR1 SGDLS, CDR2 YYNGEE. CDR3 DNA: TGTGCCAGCAGCGCTTTGAACACCGGGGAGCTGTTTTTT. It encodes CASSALNTGELFF.

The chain uses TRBV20-1 and TRBJ2-1; D remains unclear. V lost 0 bases and J lost 0, with 12 bases in between. This CDR3 comprises 16 residues. Germline V gene lookup returns CDR1 DFQATT and CDR2 SNEGSKA (reference sequence). Written as DNA, the CDR3 is TGCAGTGCTAGAGATTGGATGGCGGCCTCCTACAATGAGCAGTTCTTC. Its translation: CSARDWMAASYNEQFF.

This clonotype was observed a handful of times. The chain has TRBV3-1 and TRBJ2-7; 7 positions match TRBD2. From germline, CDR1 is LGHDT and CDR2 YNNKEL (reference sequence). The junction had 11 bases not matched to a gene; V was cut back by 0 bases and J by 0 bases. This CDR3 is 18 amino acids long. CDR3 loop: CASSQEGPGTIHSYEQYF. CDR3 coding DNA: TGTGCCAGCAGCCAAGAGGGGCCGGGGACTATTCACTCCTACGAGCAGTACTTC.

The rearrangement uses TRBV20-1 and TRBJ2-7; D possibly corresponds to TRBD2 (7 bases). From germline, CDR1 is DFQATT and CDR2 SNEGSKA (reference sequence). V was trimmed by 6 bases and J by 1 base, leaving 16 bases between them. CDR3 size: 14 residues. The CDR3 sequence is CSARGGRESYEQYF. CDR3 in DNA: TGCAGTGCGAGGGGGGGTAGAGAGTCCTACGAGCAGTACTTC.

V gene TRBV5-1 combines with J gene TRBJ2-7; 7 nucleotides align to TRBD1. Germline V lookup: CDR1 SGHRS, CDR2 YFSETQ. Germline trimming cut 7 bases from V and 0 bases from J; bases unmatched to any gene: 10. The length of the CDR3 is 15 residues. This CDR3 reads CASGLGQLVSYEQYF. CDR3 coding DNA: TGCGCCAGCGGATTGGGACAGCTAGTCTCCTACGAGCAGTACTTC.

V is TRBV9 and J is TRBJ2-7; 9 bases align to TRBD1. CDR1 is SGDLS and CDR2 is YYNGEE in the germline V gene. The CDR3 totals 15 residues. J was trimmed by 3 bases and V by 4 bases; bases with no gene match: 8. In DNA, the CDR3 is TGTGCCAGCAGCCTAGGGGGACAGGGCCTCTACGAGCAGTACTTC. Amino acids: CASSLGGQGLYEQYF.

The V gene is TRBV28, the J gene TRBJ2-6; a possible D gene is TRBD2 (6 bases). Per the germline V gene, CDR1 is MDHEN and CDR2 is SYDVKM. CDR3 length: 17 residues. V lost 1 base and J lost 0, with 10 bases in between. CDR3 amino acids: CASSLSGLFSGANVLTF. CDR3 coding DNA: TGTGCCAGCAGTTTATCGGGACTCTTCTCTGGGGCCAACGTCCTGACTTTC.

The CDR3 reads CASSPHTAWNTEAFF. As DNA, the CDR3 is TGTGCCAGCAGTCCCCACACCGCCTGGAACACTGAAGCTTTCTTT. The chain has TRBV12-3 or TRBV12-4 and TRBJ1-1; D call uncertain. The V end lost 5 bases, the J end lost 1 base, and 14 bases lay between the germline ends. The CDR3 covers 15 residues.

The V gene is TRBV2, the J gene TRBJ2-3; D gene ambiguous. Germline values: CDR1 SNHLY, CDR2 FYNNEI. V lost 9 bases, J lost 4 bases, and 11 bases lay in between. The CDR3 loop spans 12 amino acids. The CDR3 DNA follows: TGTGCCAGTAGGACGCCGGCAGATACGCAGTATTTT. As protein: CASRTPADTQYF. Supplemented by reference TRBV2 and TRBJ2-3, the full variable domain reads EPEVTQTPSHQVTQMGQEVILRCVPISNHLYFYWYRQILGQKVEFLVSFYNNEISEKSEIFDDQFSVERPDGSNFTLKIRSTKLEDSAMYFCASRTPADTQYFGPGTRLTVL.

In this sample, this clonotype turned up a few times. The chain recombines TRBV7-9 with TRBJ2-1; 8 bases align to TRBD2. CDR1 and CDR2 from the germline V gene are SEHNR and FQNEAQ (reference sequence). This CDR3 comprises 17 residues. V shed 2 bases and J 0 bases; nucleotides not matched to a gene: 6. The CDR3 DNA reads TGTGCCAGCAGCTTAACGACTAGCGCCACCTCCTACAATGAGCAGTTCTTC. Translation gives CASSLTTSATSYNEQFF.

The chain couples TRBV21-1 to TRBJ2-1. TRBV21-1 is a pseudogene. The CDR3 consists of 14 residues. CDR3 coding DNA: TGTGCCAGCAGCAACCGGATGGCAGCGTGTGAGCAGTTCTTC. Translating it yields CASSNRMAACEQFF.

The chain uses TRBV12-3 or TRBV12-4 and TRBJ1-6; D gene unclear. The length of the CDR3 is 14 residues. Trimming removed 5 bases at V and 9 bases at J, with 14 bases between. The CDR3: CASSGDKETSPLHF. The CDR3 nucleotides read TGTGCCAGCAGTGGAGACAAGGAAACTTCACCCCTCCACTTT.

The gene calls are TRBV20-1 and TRBJ2-1; D uncertain. Germline CDR1 reads DFQATT; CDR2 reads SNEGSKA (reference sequence). V lost 6 bases and J lost 8, with 11 bases in between. CDR3 size: 11 residues. The CDR3 sequence: CSALRAYEQFF. CDR3 DNA sequence: TGCAGTGCCTTACGGGCATATGAGCAGTTCTTC.

This clonotype was observed a few times. This chain uses TRBV5-1 with TRBJ2-3; D is uncertain. Per germline, CDR1 SGHRS and CDR2 YFSETQ. Trimming took off 0 bases at V and 0 bases at J, with 8 bases between the two ends. There are 15 residues in the CDR3. CDR3 nucleotides: TGCGCCAGCAGCTTGGGTGACATTAGCACAGATACGCAGTATTTT. It codes for CASSLGDISTDTQYF.

The genes are TRBV6-1 and TRBJ2-1; unclear D gene. The V gene's germline CDR1 is MNHNS and CDR2 SASEGT. The CDR3 sequence is 13 residues long. Between the trimmed V and J ends, which lost 2 bases and 10 bases, there was a span of 12 bases. The CDR3 region has the DNA TGTGCCAGCAGTGAAATCGGCCGCCCGGAGCAGTTCTTC. Encoded protein: CASSEIGRPEQFF.

CDR3 amino acids: CASSYSVYGGTDTQYF. DNA of the CDR3: TGTGCCAGCAGTTACTCGGTCTACGGGGGCACAGATACGCAGTATTTT. V gene TRBV6-5 combines with J gene TRBJ2-3, with a possible D match to TRBD2 (5 bases). The CDR3 spans 16 residues. Germline CDR1 is MNHEY and CDR2 is SVGAGI. V shed 0 bases and J shed 1 base, with 11 bases lying between them.

The J gene is TRBJ2-3, the V gene TRBV28, with D maybe TRBD1 (6 bases). Trimming removed 7 bases from V and 2 bases from J, with 13 bases in between. CDR1 is MDHEN, CDR2 SYDVKM, per germline. The CDR3 is 14 amino acids. The CDR3 sequence is CASMGAEYTDTQYF. The DNA of the CDR3 is TGTGCCAGCATGGGGGCAGAATACACAGATACGCAGTATTTT.

Of note for this clonotype: At one of its ends the junction is not consistent with the germline gene, which may arise from a read error. The V gene is TRBV4-2, the J gene TRBJ2-1, with TRBD2 matching 11 bases. The CDR3 is made up of 16 amino acids. In germline, CDR1 is LGHNA, CDR2 YNFKEQ. In DNA form, the CDR3 reads TGTTCCAGCAGCCAAGGTATGGGACTAGCGGTGGATGAGCAGTTCTTC. It specifies CSSSQGMGLAVDEQFF.

This clonotype was seen only once. The rearrangement uses TRBV30 and TRBJ1-2; a weak D match, TRBD1 (6 bases). The CDR3 runs to 13 residues. Germline lookup yields CDR1 GTSNPN and CDR2 SVGIG (reference sequence). The V end lost 1 base, the J end lost 3 bases, and 9 bases lay between the germline ends. The CDR3 loop reads CAWSGGPDYGYTF. For the CDR3, the DNA is TGTGCCTGGAGTGGGGGGCCAGACTATGGCTACACCTTC.

The rearrangement uses TRBV7-8 and TRBJ1-1, with 7 bases fitting TRBD1. Trimming cost V 4 bases and J 4 bases; bases outside gene matches: 6. Germline V CDR1 and CDR2: SGHVS, FQNEAQ. This CDR3 is 14 amino acids long. The CDR3 DNA reads as TGTGCCAGCAGCTCAGGGACAGTTAGCACTGAAGCTTTCTTT. The encoded protein is CASSSGTVSTEAFF.

The chain joins TRBV5-1 to TRBJ2-7; D unresolved. CDR3 length: 14 amino acids. V was pared by 2 bases and J by 2 bases, with 11 bases between. Germline CDR1 reads SGHRS; CDR2 reads YFSETQ. CDR3 protein: CASSLRTQPYEQYF. CDR3 nucleotide sequence: TGCGCCAGCAGCTTAAGGACCCAGCCCTACGAGCAGTACTTC.

The chain has TRBV2 and TRBJ1-2; 7 nucleotides match TRBD1. This CDR3 is 16 amino acids long. V lost 5 bases, J lost 5 bases, and 14 bases stayed unmatched. Germline lookup yields CDR1 SNHLY and CDR2 FYNNEI. The CDR3 nucleotides read TGTGCCAGCAGTCAAACAGGGGTAGAATTAGGGTATGGCTACACCTTC. Translation gives CASSQTGVELGYGYTF.

This chain links TRBV5-6 with TRBJ2-6; no clear D gene. The germline V gene has CDR1 SGHDT and CDR2 YYEEEE. The CDR3 totals 14 residues. V shed 6 bases and J shed 4 bases, with 11 bases lying between them. The CDR3 DNA follows: TGTGCCAGCATCTTTGGCGAAGGGGCCAACGTCCTGACTTTC. Translation: CASIFGEGANVLTF.

Written as DNA, the CDR3 is TGCAGTGCTAGAGGGACAGGCAAGTCAACGGGTGGTCAGCCCCAGCATTTT. It translates to CSARGTGKSTGGQPQHF. V usage is TRBV20-1 and J usage is TRBJ1-5, with 7 nucleotides matching TRBD1. The CDR3 contains 17 residues. Per germline, CDR1 DFQATT and CDR2 SNEGSKA (reference sequence). Unmatched junction bases numbered 15, after V lost 1 base and J lost 6 bases.